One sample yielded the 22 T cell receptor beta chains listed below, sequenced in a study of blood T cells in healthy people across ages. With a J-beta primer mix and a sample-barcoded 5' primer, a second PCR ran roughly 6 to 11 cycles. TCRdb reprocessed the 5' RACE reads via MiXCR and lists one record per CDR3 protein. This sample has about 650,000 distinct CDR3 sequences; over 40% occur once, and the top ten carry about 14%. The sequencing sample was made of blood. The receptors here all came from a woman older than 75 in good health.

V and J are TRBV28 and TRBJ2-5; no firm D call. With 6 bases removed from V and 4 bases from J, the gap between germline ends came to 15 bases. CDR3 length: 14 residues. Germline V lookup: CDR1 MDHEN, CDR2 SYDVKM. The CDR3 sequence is CASSLTVPRETQYF. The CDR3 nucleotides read TGTGCCAGCAGCCTAACAGTCCCCAGAGAGACCCAGTACTTC.

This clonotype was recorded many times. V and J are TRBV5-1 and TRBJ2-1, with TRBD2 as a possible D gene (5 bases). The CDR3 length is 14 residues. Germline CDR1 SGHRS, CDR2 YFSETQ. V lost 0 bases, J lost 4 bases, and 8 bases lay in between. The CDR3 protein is CASSLGLTYNEQFF. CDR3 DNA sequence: TGCGCCAGCAGCTTGGGACTAACTTACAATGAGCAGTTCTTC.

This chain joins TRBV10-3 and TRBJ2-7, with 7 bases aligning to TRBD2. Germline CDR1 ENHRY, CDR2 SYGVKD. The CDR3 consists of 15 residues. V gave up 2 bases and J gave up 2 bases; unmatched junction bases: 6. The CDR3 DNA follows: TGTGCCATCAGTGAGCGGGACTACTTAACCTACGAGCAGTACTTC. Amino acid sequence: CAISERDYLTYEQYF.

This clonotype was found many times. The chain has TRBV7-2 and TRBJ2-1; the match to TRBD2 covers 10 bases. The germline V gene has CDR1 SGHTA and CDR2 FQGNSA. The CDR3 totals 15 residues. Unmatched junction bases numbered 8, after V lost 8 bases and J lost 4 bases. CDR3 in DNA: TGTGCCAGCCATCTTCAAGCGGGAGGGTACAATGAGCAGTTCTTC. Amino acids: CASHLQAGGYNEQFF.

The CDR3 nucleotides are TGCAGTGCCCTCGGCTCTGGGGCCAACGTCCTGACTTTC. The encoded protein is CSALGSGANVLTF. This sequence joins TRBV20-1 and TRBJ2-6; D is ambiguous. Per germline, CDR1 DFQATT and CDR2 SNEGSKA (reference sequence). This CDR3 contains 13 residues. The V end was cut by 6 bases, the J end by 0 bases, with 6 bases between.

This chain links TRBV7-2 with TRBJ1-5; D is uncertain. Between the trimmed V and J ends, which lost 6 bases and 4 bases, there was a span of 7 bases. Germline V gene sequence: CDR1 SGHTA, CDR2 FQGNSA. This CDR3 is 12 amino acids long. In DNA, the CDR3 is TGTGCCAGCAGGTTGGGGAATCAGCCCCAGCATTTT. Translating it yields CASRLGNQPQHF.

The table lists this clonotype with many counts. The CDR3 region has the DNA TGTGCCAGCACCTTGGTCGGCTACGAGCAGTACTTC. Amino acid sequence: CASTLVGYEQYF. V usage is TRBV7-2 and J usage is TRBJ2-7, with D hard to call. From germline, CDR1 is SGHTA and CDR2 FQGNSA. V dropped 7 bases and J dropped 3 bases, with 10 bases sitting between them. This CDR3 comprises 12 residues.

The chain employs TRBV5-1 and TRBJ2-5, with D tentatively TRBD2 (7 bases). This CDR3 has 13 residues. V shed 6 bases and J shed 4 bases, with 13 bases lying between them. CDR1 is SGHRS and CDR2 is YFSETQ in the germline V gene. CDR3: CASKGEGAETQYF. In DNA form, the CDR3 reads TGCGCCAGCAAGGGGGAGGGAGCAGAGACCCAGTACTTC.

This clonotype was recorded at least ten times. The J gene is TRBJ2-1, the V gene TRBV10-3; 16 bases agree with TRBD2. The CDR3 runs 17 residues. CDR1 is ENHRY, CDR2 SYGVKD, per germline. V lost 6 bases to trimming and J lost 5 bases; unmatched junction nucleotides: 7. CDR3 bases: TGTGCCATCAGGATGGGACTAGCGGGGGGGCCGGACAATGAGCAGTTCTTC. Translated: CAIRMGLAGGPDNEQFF.

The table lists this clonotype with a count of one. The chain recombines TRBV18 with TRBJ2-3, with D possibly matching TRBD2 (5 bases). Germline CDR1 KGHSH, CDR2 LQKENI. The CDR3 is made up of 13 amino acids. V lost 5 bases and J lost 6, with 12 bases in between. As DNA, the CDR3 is TGTGCCAGCTCATTCCTAGGAGGCGATACGCAGTATTTT. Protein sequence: CASSFLGGDTQYF.

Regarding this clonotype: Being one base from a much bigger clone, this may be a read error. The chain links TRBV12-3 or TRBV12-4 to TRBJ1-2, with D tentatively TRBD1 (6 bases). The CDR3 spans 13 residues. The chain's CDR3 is CASSFTGNCGYTF. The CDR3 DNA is TGTGCCAGCAGCTTTACAGGGAACTGTGGCTACACCTTC.

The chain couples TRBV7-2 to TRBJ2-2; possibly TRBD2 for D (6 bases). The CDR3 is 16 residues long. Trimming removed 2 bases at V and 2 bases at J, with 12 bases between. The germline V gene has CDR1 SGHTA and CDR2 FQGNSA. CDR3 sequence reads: CASSLLRESNTGELFF. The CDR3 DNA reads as TGTGCCAGCAGCTTACTGCGGGAAAGTAACACCGGGGAGCTGTTTTTT.

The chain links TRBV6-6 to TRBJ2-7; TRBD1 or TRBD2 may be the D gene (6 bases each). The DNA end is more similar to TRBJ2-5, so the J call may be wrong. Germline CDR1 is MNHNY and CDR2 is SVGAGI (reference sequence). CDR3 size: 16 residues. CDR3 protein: CAGCGRDNHRGETQYF. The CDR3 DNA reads TGTGCCGGCTGCGGCAGGGACAACCATCGGGGGGAGACCCAGTACTTC.

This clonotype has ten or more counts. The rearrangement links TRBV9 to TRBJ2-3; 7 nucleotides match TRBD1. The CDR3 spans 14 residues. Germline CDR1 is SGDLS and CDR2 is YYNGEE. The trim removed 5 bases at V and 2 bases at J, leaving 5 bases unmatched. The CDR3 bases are TGTGCCAGCAGGCCCGGGACAGCCACAGATACGCAGTATTTT. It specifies CASRPGTATDTQYF.

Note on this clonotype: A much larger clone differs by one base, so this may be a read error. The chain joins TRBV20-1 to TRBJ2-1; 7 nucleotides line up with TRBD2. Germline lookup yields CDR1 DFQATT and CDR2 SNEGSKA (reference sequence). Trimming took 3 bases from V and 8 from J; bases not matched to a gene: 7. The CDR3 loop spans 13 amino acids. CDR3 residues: CSARGGRKDEQFF. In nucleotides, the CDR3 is TGCAGTGCTAGGGGCGGGAGAAAGGATGAGCAGTTCTTC.

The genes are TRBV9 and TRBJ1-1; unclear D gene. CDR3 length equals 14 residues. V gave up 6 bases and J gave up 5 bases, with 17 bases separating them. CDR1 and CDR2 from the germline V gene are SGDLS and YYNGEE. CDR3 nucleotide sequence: TGTGCCAGCAAGGGCCCATTGGAGTTTACTGAAGCTTTCTTT. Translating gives CASKGPLEFTEAFF.

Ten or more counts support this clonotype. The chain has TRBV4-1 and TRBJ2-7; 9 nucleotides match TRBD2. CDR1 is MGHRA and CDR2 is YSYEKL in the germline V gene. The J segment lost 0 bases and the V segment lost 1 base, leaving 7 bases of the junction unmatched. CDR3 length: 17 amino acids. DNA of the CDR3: TGCGCCAGCAGCCAAGTAGATCCAGCGGGAGGCTCCTACGAGCAGTACTTC. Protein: CASSQVDPAGGSYEQYF.

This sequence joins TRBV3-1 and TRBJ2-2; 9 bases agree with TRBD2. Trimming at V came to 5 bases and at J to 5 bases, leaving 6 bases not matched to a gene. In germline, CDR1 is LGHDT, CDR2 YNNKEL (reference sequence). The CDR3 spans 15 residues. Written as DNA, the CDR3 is TGTGCCAGCAGCGAAGGTGCGGGAGGGACCGGGGAGCTGTTTTTT. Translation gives CASSEGAGGTGELFF.

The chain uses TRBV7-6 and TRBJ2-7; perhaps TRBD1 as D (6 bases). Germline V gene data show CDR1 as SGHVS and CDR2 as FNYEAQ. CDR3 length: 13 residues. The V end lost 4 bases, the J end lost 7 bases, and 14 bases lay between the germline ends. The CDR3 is CASSSTARGEQYF. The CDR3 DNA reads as TGTGCCAGCAGCTCCACAGCGAGGGGGGAGCAGTACTTC.

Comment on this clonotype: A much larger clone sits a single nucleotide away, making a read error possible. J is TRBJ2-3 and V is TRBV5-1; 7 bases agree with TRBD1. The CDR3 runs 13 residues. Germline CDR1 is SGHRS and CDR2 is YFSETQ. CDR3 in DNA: TGCACCAGCAGCTTGTCGGGACAGGATACGCAGTATTTT. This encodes CTSSLSGQDTQYF.

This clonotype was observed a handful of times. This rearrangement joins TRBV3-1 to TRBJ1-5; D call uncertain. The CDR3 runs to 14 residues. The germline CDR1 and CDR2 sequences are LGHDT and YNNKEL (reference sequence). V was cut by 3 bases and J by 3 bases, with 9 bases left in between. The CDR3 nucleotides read TGTGCCAGCAGCCAGACGGTAATCAATCAGCCCCAGCATTTT. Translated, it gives CASSQTVINQPQHF.

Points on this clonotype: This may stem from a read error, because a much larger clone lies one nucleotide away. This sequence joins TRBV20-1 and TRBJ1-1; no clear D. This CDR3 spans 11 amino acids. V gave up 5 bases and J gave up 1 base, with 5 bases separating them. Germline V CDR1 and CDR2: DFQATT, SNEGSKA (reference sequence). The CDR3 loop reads CSALRNTEAFF. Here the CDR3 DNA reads TGCAGTGCTCTCAGGAACACTGAAGCTTTCTTT.